These 21 T cell receptor beta chains share one sample of origin, sequenced in a study of cytomegalovirus exposure and HLA in healthy donors. PCR was performed using 60 Vbeta and 13 Jbeta primers. Sequencing was performed with immunoSEQ multiplex PCR; in TCRdb, only in-frame clones are kept and a portion is missing. The sample has approximately 150,000 clones; around 80% are singletons. Material for sequencing was PBMCs. The receptor source for this set is a male donor in good health and CMV-seronegative.

This clone turned up a few times. V gene TRBV7-7 combines with J gene TRBJ2-7; a possible D gene is TRBD1 (5 bases). CDR1 SSHAT and CDR2 FNYEAQ come from the germline V gene (reference sequence). The CDR3 length is 15 residues. Between the trimmed V and J ends, which lost 5 bases and 3 bases, there was a span of 17 bases. Written as DNA, the CDR3 is TGTGCCAGCAGCCCAGGGAAGGCGGTCGGCTACGAGCAGTACTTC. The encoded protein is CASSPGKAVGYEQYF.

The chain has TRBV28 and TRBJ1-5; TRBD1 aligns across 8 bases. V lost 4 bases, J lost 5 bases, and 4 bases stayed unmatched. Germline V gene lookup returns CDR1 MDHEN and CDR2 SYDVKM. This CDR3 is built from 14 residues. The CDR3 protein is CASSSGQGDQPQHF. The CDR3 nucleotides are TGTGCCAGCAGTTCTGGACAGGGTGATCAGCCCCAGCATTTT.

V is TRBV9 and J is TRBJ1-1, with D possibly being TRBD1 (6 bases). CDR1 is SGDLS, CDR2 YYNGEE, per germline. Trimming removed 3 bases from V and 5 bases from J, with 17 bases in between. This CDR3 has 15 amino acids. The CDR3 is CASSAYTGLGTEAFF. The CDR3 DNA follows: TGTGCCAGCAGCGCATATACAGGGTTAGGGACTGAAGCTTTCTTT.

V gene TRBV4-2 combines with J gene TRBJ2-7, with D tentatively TRBD2 (5 bases). The CDR3 loop spans 15 amino acids. CDR1 is LGHNA, CDR2 YNFKEQ, per germline. The V and J ends lost 0 bases and 3 bases respectively, with 12 bases between them. The CDR3 bases are TGTGCCAGCAGCCAAGACAGCGGTGGGGACTACGAGCAGTACTTC. Protein product: CASSQDSGGDYEQYF.

This chain links TRBV7-3 with TRBJ2-2; D gene uncertain. Trimming removed 6 bases at V and 1 base at J, with 6 bases between. The V gene's germline CDR1 is SGHTA and CDR2 FQGTGA. This CDR3 is built from 13 residues. As DNA, the CDR3 is TGTGCCAGCAGTTTCCTGAACACCGGGGAGCTGTTTTTT. This gives the protein CASSFLNTGELFF.

V and J are TRBV4-1 and TRBJ2-5, with TRBD2 matching over 9 bases. This CDR3 spans 15 amino acids. Trimming at V came to 1 base and at J to 1 base, leaving 1 base not matched to a gene. Germline V gene sequence: CDR1 MGHRA, CDR2 YSYEKL. The CDR3 DNA is TGCGCCAGCAGCCAAGGACTAGCGGTCCAAGAGACCCAGTACTTC. This codes for CASSQGLAVQETQYF.

Only one count was recorded for this clone. The chain employs TRBV28 and TRBJ1-4; 10 bases line up with TRBD1. Germline V gene data show CDR1 as MDHEN and CDR2 as SYDVKM. This CDR3 has 14 amino acids. V dropped 8 bases and J dropped 5; count of bases not matched to a gene: 5. Here the CDR3 DNA reads TGTGCCAGCTCATTGGGACAGGGGAATGAAAAACTGTTTTTT. This encodes CASSLGQGNEKLFF.

The J gene is TRBJ2-7, the V gene TRBV28; 7 bases agree with TRBD2. Losses at the gene ends were 2 bases for V and 6 bases for J; bases not matched to a gene: 13. CDR1 and CDR2 (germline): MDHEN, SYDVKM. The CDR3 totals 16 residues. The CDR3 sequence: CASSLPSASGVGEQYF. CDR3 bases: TGTGCCAGCAGTTTACCGTCAGCTAGCGGAGTTGGCGAGCAGTACTTC.

V is TRBV6-5 and J is TRBJ1-2; 10 bases agree with TRBD1. CDR1 is MNHEY and CDR2 is SVGAGI in the germline V gene. The CDR3 has 16 residues. With V trimmed by 4 bases and J by 7 bases, 12 bases remained unmatched. The chain's CDR3 is CASSSSPGTGAGGYTF. CDR3 sequence (DNA): TGTGCCAGCAGTTCAAGTCCCGGGACAGGGGCCGGTGGCTACACCTTC.

This clone has only a few counts. The CDR3 bases are TGTGCCAGCAGTTCTCATGGGGGAGGGGAGCAGTACTTC. This sequence encodes CASSSHGGGEQYF. V is TRBV28 and J is TRBJ2-5, with 7 bases identical to TRBD2. J was trimmed by 11 bases and V by 4 bases; bases with no gene match: 10. The CDR3 length is 13 residues. Germline V CDR1 and CDR2: MDHEN, SYDVKM.

This clone was counted between two and nine times. V is TRBV5-1 and J is TRBJ2-5, with TRBD2 identical over 16 bases. The trim removed 7 bases at V and 9 bases at J, leaving 15 bases unmatched. This CDR3 has 17 residues. Per the germline V gene, CDR1 is SGHRS and CDR2 is YFSETQ. The chain's CDR3 is CASAAFGTSGGAGAQYF. CDR3 nucleotide sequence: TGCGCCAGCGCAGCTTTCGGGACTAGCGGGGGGGCCGGGGCCCAGTACTTC.

J is TRBJ2-7 and V is TRBV9, with 8 bases lining up with TRBD2. J lost 2 bases, V lost 3 bases, and 7 bases had no gene match. CDR3 size: 15 residues. CDR1 is SGDLS and CDR2 is YYNGEE in the germline V gene. The chain's CDR3 is CASSATGTRAYEQYF. The CDR3 bases are TGTGCCAGCAGCGCGACCGGGACTAGGGCCTACGAGCAGTACTTC.

This chain joins TRBV9 and TRBJ2-1; TRBD2 matches at 13 bases. This CDR3 comprises 18 residues. CDR1 SGDLS and CDR2 YYNGEE come from the germline V gene. V was clipped by 2 bases and J by 0 bases; unmatched bases: 5. CDR3 region: CASSVGLAGMSSYNEQFF. The CDR3 nucleotides read TGTGCCAGCAGCGTGGGACTAGCGGGGATGAGCTCCTACAATGAGCAGTTCTTC.

This clone was recorded once. The V gene is TRBV4-1, the J gene TRBJ2-1; no reliable D call. CDR1 is MGHRA, CDR2 YSYEKL, per germline. The CDR3 has 17 amino acids. Trimming shortened V by 4 bases and J by 0 bases, and 16 bases separated the two germline ends. CDR3 region: CASSPIPPPSSYNEQFF. In nucleotides, the CDR3 is TGCGCCAGCAGCCCTATACCTCCCCCGAGCTCCTACAATGAGCAGTTCTTC.

The chain carries TRBV11-2 and TRBJ1-1; D might be TRBD1 (6 bases). In germline, CDR1 is SGHAT, CDR2 FQNNGV. Trimming took off 0 bases at V and 7 bases at J, with 9 bases between the two ends. The CDR3 is made up of 13 amino acids. As DNA, the CDR3 is TGTGCCAGCAGCTTAGACCAGGGGCTTGAAGCTTTCTTT. It encodes CASSLDQGLEAFF.

The gene calls are TRBV6-1 and TRBJ1-1; 7 nucleotides match TRBD1. CDR1 is MNHNS, CDR2 SASEGT, per germline. The CDR3 consists of 14 residues. J gave up 1 base and V 6 bases, and 5 bases lay outside the gene matches. The CDR3 DNA is TGTGCCAGCAGGAGCAGGGGGGAGAACACTGAAGCTTTCTTT. Encoded protein: CASRSRGENTEAFF.

The V and J genes are TRBV5-1 and TRBJ2-2; 12 bases map to TRBD1. Germline CDR1 is SGHRS and CDR2 is YFSETQ. The CDR3 length is 16 residues. The J segment lost 7 bases and the V segment lost 4 bases, leaving 8 bases of the junction unmatched. Here the CDR3 reads CASSDRDRGQGGELFF. The CDR3 region has the DNA TGCGCCAGCAGCGATAGGGACAGGGGGCAAGGCGGGGAGCTGTTTTTT.

The CDR3: CASSTSGWGYTF. The DNA of the CDR3 is TGTGCCAGTAGTACCTCAGGGTGGGGCTACACCTTC. The chain couples TRBV19 to TRBJ1-2; TRBD1 might be the D (5 bases). V dropped 4 bases and J dropped 8 bases, with 11 bases sitting between them. Per germline, CDR1 LNHDA and CDR2 SQIVND (reference sequence). The CDR3 runs to 12 residues.

The chain has TRBV4-1 and TRBJ2-7; the match to TRBD2 covers 12 bases. Germline V CDR1 and CDR2: MGHRA, YSYEKL. The junction had 3 bases not matched to a gene; V was cut back by 2 bases and J by 4 bases. This CDR3 spans 15 amino acids. The CDR3 loop is CASSQLTSGRYEQYF. Here the CDR3 DNA reads TGCGCCAGCAGCCAACTCACTAGCGGGAGGTACGAGCAGTACTTC.

A note on this clone: An end of the junction differs from the germline gene, which may be a read error. The chain has TRBV7-9 and TRBJ1-1; 7 bases are shared with TRBD1. Germline values: CDR1 SEHNR, CDR2 FQNEAQ (reference sequence). CDR3 length: 14 residues. The chain's CDR3 is CSSSLQGSETEAFF. The CDR3 bases are TGTTCCAGCAGCTTACAGGGGAGTGAAACTGAAGCTTTCTTT.

This chain connects TRBV29-1 to TRBJ2-5; D possibly matches TRBD1 or TRBD2 (5 bases each). The J call is in doubt because the DNA end fits TRBJ2-7 better. CDR1 is SQVTM, CDR2 ANQGSEA, per germline. This CDR3 is 11 amino acids long. CDR3 loop: CSVGDSYEQYF. DNA of the CDR3: TGCAGCGTGGGGGACTCCTACGAGCAGTACTTC.